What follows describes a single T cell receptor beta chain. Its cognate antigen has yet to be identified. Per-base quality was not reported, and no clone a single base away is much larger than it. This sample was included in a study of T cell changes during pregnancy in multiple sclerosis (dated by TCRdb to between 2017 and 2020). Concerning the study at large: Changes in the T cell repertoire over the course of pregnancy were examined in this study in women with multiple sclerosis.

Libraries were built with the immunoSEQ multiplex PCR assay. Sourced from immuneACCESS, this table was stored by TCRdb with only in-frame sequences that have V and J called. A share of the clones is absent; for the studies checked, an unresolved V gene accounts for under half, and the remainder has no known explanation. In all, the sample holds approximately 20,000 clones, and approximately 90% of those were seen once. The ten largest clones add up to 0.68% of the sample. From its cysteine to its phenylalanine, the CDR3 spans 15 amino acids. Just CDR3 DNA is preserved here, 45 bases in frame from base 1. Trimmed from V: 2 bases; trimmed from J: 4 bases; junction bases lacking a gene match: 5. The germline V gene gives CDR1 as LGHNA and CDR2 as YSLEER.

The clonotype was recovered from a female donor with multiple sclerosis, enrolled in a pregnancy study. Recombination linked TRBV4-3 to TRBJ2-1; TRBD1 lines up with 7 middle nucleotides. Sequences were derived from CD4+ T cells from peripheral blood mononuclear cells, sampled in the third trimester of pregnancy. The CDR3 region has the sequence CASSQNLGQYNEQFF. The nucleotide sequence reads TGCGCCAGCAGCCAAAACTTGGGACAGTACAATGAGCAGTTCTTC.